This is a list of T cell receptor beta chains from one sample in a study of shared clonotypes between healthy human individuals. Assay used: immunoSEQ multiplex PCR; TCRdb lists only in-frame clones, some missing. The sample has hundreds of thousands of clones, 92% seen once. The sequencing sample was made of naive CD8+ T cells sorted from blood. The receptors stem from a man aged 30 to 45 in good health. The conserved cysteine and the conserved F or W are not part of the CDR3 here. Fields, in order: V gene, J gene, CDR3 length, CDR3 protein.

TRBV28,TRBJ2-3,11,ASSLAGTDTQY
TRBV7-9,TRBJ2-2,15,ASSGGLLLRDTGELF
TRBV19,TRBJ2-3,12,ASRAGEGTDTQY
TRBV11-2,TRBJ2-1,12,ASRHLAGGDEQF
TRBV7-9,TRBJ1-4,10,ASSEGGEKLF
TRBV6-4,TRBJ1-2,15,ASSDSTGGPPIYGYT
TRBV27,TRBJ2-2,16,ASSPVGTSGRGTGELF
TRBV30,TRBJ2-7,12,AWSVGQGASEQY
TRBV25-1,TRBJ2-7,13,ASSEGRAPTYEQY
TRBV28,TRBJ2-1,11,ASSFAGVGEQF
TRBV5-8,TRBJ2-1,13,ASYEQENLYNEQF
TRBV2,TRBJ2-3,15,ASSEALDETSTDTQY